The 8 T cell receptor beta chains given below trace back to one sample, sequenced in a study of blood T cell repertoires in COVID-19. Clones were read by immunoSEQ multiplex PCR, and TCRdb kept only the in-frame ones, dropping some. This sample has 120,000 or so clones; approximately 90% occur once, and the top ten carry 1.5%. Sequenced sample: peripheral blood. These receptors were obtained from a human donor in a cohort sampled during active COVID-19.

This clone was detected only once. V is TRBV6-6 and J is TRBJ2-7, with a possible D match to TRBD1 (6 bases). V dropped 2 bases and J dropped 6 bases, with 11 bases sitting between them. The CDR3 has 13 amino acids. Germline V lookup: CDR1 MNHNY, CDR2 SVGAGI (reference sequence). The CDR3, as DNA: TGTGCCAGCAGTTACGAGGGACACTCCGAGCAGTACTTC. Residues: CASSYEGHSEQYF.

This chain joins TRBV6-2 or TRBV6-3 and TRBJ2-4; 12 bases align to TRBD2. The V gene end was trimmed by 0 bases and the J gene end by 8 bases; junction bases not matched to a gene: 11. The germline V gene encodes CDR1 MNHEY and CDR2 SVGEGT. This CDR3 contains 18 residues. CDR3 DNA sequence: TGTGCCAGCAGTTACTCGCGGGCTAGCGGGGGGGCCGTGGACATTCAGTACTTC. Protein sequence: CASSYSRASGGAVDIQYF.

The chain links TRBV5-1 to TRBJ2-5, with a weak D call TRBD1 (5 bases). Between the trimmed V and J ends, which lost 5 bases and 3 bases, there was a span of 8 bases. The CDR3 sequence is 12 residues long. From germline, CDR1 is SGHRS and CDR2 YFSETQ. CDR3 nucleotide sequence: TGCGCCAGCAGAGCAGGGAAAGAGACCCAGTACTTC. It codes for CASRAGKETQYF.

The chain recombines TRBV29-1 with TRBJ2-3; 9 bases map to TRBD1. The CDR3 sequence is 10 residues long. The junction had 2 bases not matched to a gene; V was cut back by 6 bases and J by 10 bases. Germline assignment: CDR1 SQVTM and CDR2 ANQGSEA. For the CDR3, the DNA is TGCAGCGTACGGACAGGGGCGCAGTATTTT. Translating it yields CSVRTGAQYF.

The chain is built from TRBV4-1 and TRBJ2-1; 7 nucleotides agree with TRBD2. Germline V gene sequence: CDR1 MGHRA, CDR2 YSYEKL. With 0 bases clipped from V and 15 bases from J, the junction kept 5 bases outside the gene matches. This CDR3 comprises 12 residues. The CDR3, as DNA: TGCGCCAGCAGCCAAGAAGGACTAGAAATGTTCTTC. As protein: CASSQEGLEMFF.

V and J are TRBV15 and TRBJ2-2; 13 nucleotides line up with TRBD2. The trim removed 5 bases at V and 4 bases at J, leaving 4 bases unmatched. The germline V gene encodes CDR1 LNHNV and CDR2 YYDKDF (reference sequence). This CDR3 has 16 amino acids. CDR3 in DNA: TGTGCCACCAGCTGGACTAGCGGGAGAGTCACCGGGGAGCTGTTTTTT. Its protein product is CATSWTSGRVTGELFF.

The rearrangement joins TRBV6-1 to TRBJ2-5; 10 bases match TRBD2. Germline-derived CDR1 and CDR2 are MNHNS and SASEGT. The CDR3 runs 15 residues. Trimming took 2 bases from V and 2 from J; bases not matched to a gene: 2. CDR3 DNA sequence: TGTGCCAGCAGTGAAAGCGGGAGGGTACAAGAGACCCAGTACTTC. Translation gives CASSESGRVQETQYF.

This rearrangement joins TRBV11-3 to TRBJ2-3; TRBD1 matches at 9 bases. The germline V gene encodes CDR1 SGHNT and CDR2 YENEEA. This CDR3 is 17 amino acids long. V lost 5 bases and J lost 2; bases outside the gene matches: 11. DNA of the CDR3: TGTGCCAGCAGCAGAACCGGGACAGGGACCTACACAGATACGCAGTATTTT. Protein: CASSRTGTGTYTDTQYF. The full variable domain, completed using reference TRBV11-3 and TRBJ2-3, is EAGVVQSPRYKIIEKKQPVAFWCNPISGHNTLYWYLQNLGQGPELLIRYENEEAVDDSQLPKDRFSAERLKGVDSTLKIQPAELGDSAVYLCASSRTGTGTYTDTQYFGPGTRLTVL.